What follows is one T cell receptor beta chain and its context. As yet, its antigen is unknown. The data originate from a study of CD8+ T cells in alopecia areata. Treatment of the sample: oral pan-JAK inhibitor, 5-10 mg twice daily. The CDR3 has 11 residues. Per germline, CDR1 SEHNR and CDR2 FQNEAQ (reference sequence). Trimming shortened V by 5 bases and J by 7 bases, and 9 bases separated the two germline ends. Sequencing relied on a cDNA template that was reverse transcribed from extracted RNA. The protocol was immunoSEQ multiplex PCR, while the TCRdb copy is restricted to in-frame clones and leaves out a portion. The table lists some 200,000 clones, about 60% of them singletons, with 10% to 15% in the top ten. Findings and caveats of the study: Scalp clonality dropped significantly under tofacitinib, as did expanded CD8+ top-100 clones.

This receptor was taken from a human donor with alopecia areata. The sequences come from CD8+ T cells sorted from blood, collected at week 24, from a patient treated with tofacitinib. The V and J genes are TRBV7-9 and TRBJ2-7, with unresolved D. The DNA for the CDR3 is TGTGCCAGCAGCCTCCCTGGGGAGCAGTACTTC. Its protein is CASSLPGEQYF. Combining the CDR3 with reference TRBV7-9 and TRBJ2-7 gives the whole variable domain DTGVSQNPRHKITKRGQNVTFRCDPISEHNRLYWYRQTLGQGPEFLTYFQNEAQLEKSRLLSDRFSAERPKGSFSTLEIQRTEQGDSAMYLCASSLPGEQYFGPGTRLTVT.